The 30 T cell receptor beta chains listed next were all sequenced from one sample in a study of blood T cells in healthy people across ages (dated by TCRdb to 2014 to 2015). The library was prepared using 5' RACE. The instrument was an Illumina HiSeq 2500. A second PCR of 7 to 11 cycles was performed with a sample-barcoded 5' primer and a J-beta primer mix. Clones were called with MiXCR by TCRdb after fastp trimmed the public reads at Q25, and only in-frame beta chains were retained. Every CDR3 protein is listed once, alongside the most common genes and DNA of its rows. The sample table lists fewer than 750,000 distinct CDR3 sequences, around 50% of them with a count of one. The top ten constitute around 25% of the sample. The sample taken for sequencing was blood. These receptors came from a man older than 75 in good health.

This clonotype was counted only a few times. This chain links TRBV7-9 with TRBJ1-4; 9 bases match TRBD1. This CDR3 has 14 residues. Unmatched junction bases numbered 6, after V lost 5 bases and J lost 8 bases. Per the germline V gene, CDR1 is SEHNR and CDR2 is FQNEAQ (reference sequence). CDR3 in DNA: TGTGCCAGCAGCACCATCGACAGGGGGGAAAAACTGTTTTTT. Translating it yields CASSTIDRGEKLFF.

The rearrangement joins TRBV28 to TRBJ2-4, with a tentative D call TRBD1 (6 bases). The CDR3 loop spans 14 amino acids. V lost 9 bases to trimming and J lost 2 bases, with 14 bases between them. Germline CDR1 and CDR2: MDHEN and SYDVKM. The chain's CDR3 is CASTTGTPKNIQYF. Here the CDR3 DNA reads TGTGCCAGTACGACCGGGACACCCAAAAACATTCAGTACTTC.

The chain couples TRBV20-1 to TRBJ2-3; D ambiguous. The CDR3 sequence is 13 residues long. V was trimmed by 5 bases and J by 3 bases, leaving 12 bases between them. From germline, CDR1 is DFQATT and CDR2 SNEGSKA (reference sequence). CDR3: CSASVLVTDTQYF. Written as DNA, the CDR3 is TGCAGTGCTTCTGTTCTAGTGACAGATACGCAGTATTTT.

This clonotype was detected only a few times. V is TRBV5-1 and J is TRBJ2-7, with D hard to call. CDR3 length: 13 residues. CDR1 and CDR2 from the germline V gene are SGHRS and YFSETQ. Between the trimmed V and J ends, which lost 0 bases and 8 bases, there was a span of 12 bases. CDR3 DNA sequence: TGCGCCAGCAGCTTGGGGGATCCGGCCCAGCAGTACTTC. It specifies CASSLGDPAQQYF.

For the CDR3, the DNA is TGCAGTGCTAGAGATTGGGAGCGCTCTCCGGAGACCCAGTACTTC. This gives the protein CSARDWERSPETQYF. The chain combines TRBV20-1 with TRBJ2-5; D possibly corresponds to TRBD2 (5 bases). V was trimmed by 0 bases and J by 5 bases, leaving 16 bases between them. Looked up from germline, CDR1 is DFQATT and CDR2 is SNEGSKA (reference sequence). This CDR3 has 15 residues.

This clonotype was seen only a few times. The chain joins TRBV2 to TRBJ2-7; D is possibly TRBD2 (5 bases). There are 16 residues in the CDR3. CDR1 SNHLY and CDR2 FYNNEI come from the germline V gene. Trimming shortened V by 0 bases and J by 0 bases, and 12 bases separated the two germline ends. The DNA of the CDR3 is TGTGCCAGCAGTGAAGCTCAGCGGTTGAGCTCCTACGAGCAGTACTTC. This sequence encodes CASSEAQRLSSYEQYF.

In nucleotides, the CDR3 is TGCAGTGCTATGGCTAGCGGGATTCTCAACGAGCAGTACTTC. It translates to CSAMASGILNEQYF. The chain couples TRBV20-1 to TRBJ2-5; TRBD2 matches at 9 bases. The DNA end lines up better with TRBJ2-7; the J call may be wrong. CDR3 size: 14 residues. Germline V lookup: CDR1 DFQATT, CDR2 SNEGSKA (reference sequence).

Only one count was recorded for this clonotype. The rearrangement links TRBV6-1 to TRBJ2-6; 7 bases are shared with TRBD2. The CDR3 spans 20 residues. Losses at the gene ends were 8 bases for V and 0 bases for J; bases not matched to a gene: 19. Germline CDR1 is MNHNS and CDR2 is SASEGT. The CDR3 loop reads CASGPFRGEGWVSGANVLTF. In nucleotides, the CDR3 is TGTGCCAGCGGACCATTTCGGGGGGAAGGATGGGTCTCTGGGGCCAACGTCCTGACTTTC.

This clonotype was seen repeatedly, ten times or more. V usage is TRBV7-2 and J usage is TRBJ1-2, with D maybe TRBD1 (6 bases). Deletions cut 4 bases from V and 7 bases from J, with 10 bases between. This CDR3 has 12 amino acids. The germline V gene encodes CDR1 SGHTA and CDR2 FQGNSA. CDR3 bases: TGTGCCAGCAGCTCACAGGGTCTTGGCTACACCTTC. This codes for CASSSQGLGYTF.

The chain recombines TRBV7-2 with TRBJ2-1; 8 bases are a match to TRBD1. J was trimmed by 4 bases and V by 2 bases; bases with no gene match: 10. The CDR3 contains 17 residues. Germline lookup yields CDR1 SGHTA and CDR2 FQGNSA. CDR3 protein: CASSLLPGGASYNEQFF. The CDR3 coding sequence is TGTGCCAGCAGCTTATTACCAGGGGGCGCTTCATACAATGAGCAGTTCTTC.

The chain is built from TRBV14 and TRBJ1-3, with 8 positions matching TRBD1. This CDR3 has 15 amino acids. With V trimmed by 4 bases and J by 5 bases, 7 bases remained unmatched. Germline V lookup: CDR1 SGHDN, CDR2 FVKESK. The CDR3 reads CASSRGQEYRNTIYF. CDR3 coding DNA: TGTGCCAGCAGCCGGGGACAGGAATACCGAAACACCATATATTTT.

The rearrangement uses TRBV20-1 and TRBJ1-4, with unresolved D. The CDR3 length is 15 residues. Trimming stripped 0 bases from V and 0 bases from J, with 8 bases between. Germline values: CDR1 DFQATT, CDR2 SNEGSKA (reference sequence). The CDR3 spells CSARDPQTTNEKLFF. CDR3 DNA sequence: TGCAGTGCTAGAGATCCCCAGACAACTAATGAAAAACTGTTTTTT.

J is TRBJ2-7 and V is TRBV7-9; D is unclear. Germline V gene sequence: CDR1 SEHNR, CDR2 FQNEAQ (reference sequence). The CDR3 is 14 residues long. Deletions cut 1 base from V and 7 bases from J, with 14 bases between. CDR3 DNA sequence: TGTGCCAGCAGCTTAGAGGGCCAGCTGGGGGAGCAGTACTTC. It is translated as CASSLEGQLGEQYF.

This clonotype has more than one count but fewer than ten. As DNA, the CDR3 is TGCAGTGCCGGCGGAGCTAGCGGGGTTGATACGCAGTATTTT. This translates into CSAGGASGVDTQYF. This chain connects TRBV20-1 to TRBJ2-3; 9 positions match TRBD2. This CDR3 region has 14 residues. V trimming: 6 bases; J trimming: 6 bases; junction bases outside the gene matches: 10. Germline loops: CDR1 DFQATT, CDR2 SNEGSKA (reference sequence).

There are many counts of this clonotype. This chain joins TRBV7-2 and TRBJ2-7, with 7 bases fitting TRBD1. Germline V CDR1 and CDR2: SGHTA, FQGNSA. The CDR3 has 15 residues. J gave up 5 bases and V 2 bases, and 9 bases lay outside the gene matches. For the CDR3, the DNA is TGTGCCAGCAGCTTAATGGGGCAGGGGGTTCACGAGCAGTACTTC. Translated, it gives CASSLMGQGVHEQYF. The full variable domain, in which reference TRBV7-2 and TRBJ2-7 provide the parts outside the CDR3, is GAGVSQSPSNKVTEKGKDVELRCDPISGHTALYWYRQSLGQGLEFLIYFQGNSAPDKSGLPSDRFSAERTGGSVSTLTIQRTQQEDSAVYLCASSLMGQGVHEQYFGPGTRLTVT.

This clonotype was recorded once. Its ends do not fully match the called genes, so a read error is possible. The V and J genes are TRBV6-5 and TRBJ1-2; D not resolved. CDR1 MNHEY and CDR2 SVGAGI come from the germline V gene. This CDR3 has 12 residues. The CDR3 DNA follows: TGTGCCACCTTCGGGAACTCGTGTGGCTACGCCTTC. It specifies CATFGNSCGYAF.

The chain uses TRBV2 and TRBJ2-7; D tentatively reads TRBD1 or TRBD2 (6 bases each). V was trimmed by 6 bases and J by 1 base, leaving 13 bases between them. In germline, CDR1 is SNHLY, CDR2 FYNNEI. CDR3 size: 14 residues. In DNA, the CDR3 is TGTGCCAGCAGGCCGGGGGCCGCATCCTACGAGCAGTACTTC. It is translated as CASRPGAASYEQYF.

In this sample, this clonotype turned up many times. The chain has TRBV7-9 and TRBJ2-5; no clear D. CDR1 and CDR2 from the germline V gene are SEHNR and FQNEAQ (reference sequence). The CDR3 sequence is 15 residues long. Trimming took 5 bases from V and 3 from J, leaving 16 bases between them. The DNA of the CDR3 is TGTGCCAGCAGCATCACCCGTACACGGGAAGAGACCCAGTACTTC. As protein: CASSITRTREETQYF. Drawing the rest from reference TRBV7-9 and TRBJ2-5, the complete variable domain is DTGVSQNPRHKITKRGQNVTFRCDPISEHNRLYWYRQTLGQGPEFLTYFQNEAQLEKSRLLSDRFSAERPKGSFSTLEIQRTEQGDSAMYLCASSITRTREETQYFGPGTRLLVL.

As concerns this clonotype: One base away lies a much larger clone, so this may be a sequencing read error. In nucleotides, the CDR3 is TGCGCCAGCAGCCCAGGGGGGGACACTGAAGCTTTCTTT. This gives the protein CASSPGGDTEAFF. The chain couples TRBV4-1 to TRBJ1-1, with 7 bases fitting TRBD1. The germline V gene encodes CDR1 MGHRA and CDR2 YSYEKL. The length of the CDR3 is 13 residues. V lost 4 bases to trimming and J lost 3 bases; unmatched junction nucleotides: 2.

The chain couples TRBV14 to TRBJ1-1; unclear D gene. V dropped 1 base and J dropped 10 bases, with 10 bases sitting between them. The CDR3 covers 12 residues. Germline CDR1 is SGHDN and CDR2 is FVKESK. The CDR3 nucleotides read TGTGCCAGCAGCCAAGGGGTCCTGGGAGCTTTCTTT. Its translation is CASSQGVLGAFF. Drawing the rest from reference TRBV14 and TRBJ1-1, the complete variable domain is EAGVTQFPSHSVIEKGQTVTLRCDPISGHDNLYWYRRVMGKEIKFLLHFVKESKQDESGMPNNRFLAERTGGTYSTLKVQPAELEDSGVYFCASSQGVLGAFFGQGTRLTVV.

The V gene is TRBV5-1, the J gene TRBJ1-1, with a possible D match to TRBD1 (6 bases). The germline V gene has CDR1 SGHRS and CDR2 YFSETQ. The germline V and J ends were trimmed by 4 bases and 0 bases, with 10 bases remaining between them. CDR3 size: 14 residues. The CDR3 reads CASSRTDMNTEAFF. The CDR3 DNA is TGCGCCAGCAGCCGGACAGACATGAACACTGAAGCTTTCTTT.

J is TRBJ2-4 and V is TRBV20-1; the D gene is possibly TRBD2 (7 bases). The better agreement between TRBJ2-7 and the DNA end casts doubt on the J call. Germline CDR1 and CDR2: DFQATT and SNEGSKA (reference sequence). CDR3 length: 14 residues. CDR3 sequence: CSAPGRGNSYEQYF. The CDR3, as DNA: TGCAGTGCTCCTGGGAGGGGGAACTCCTACGAGCAGTACTTC.

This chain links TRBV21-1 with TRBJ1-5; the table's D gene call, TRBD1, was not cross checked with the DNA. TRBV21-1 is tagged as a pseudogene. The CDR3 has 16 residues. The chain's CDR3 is CASSKAPDRVFQPQHF. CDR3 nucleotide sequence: TGTGCCAGCAGCAAAGCGCCGGACAGGGTATTCCAGCCCCAGCATTTT.

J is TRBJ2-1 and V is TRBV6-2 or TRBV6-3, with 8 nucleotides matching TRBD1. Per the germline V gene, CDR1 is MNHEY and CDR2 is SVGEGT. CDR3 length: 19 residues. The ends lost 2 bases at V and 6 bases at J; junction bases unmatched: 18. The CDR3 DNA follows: TGTGCCAGCAGTTACCAACTACGAAGACAGGGGATGATCCTCAATGAGCAGTTCTTC. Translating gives CASSYQLRRQGMILNEQFF.

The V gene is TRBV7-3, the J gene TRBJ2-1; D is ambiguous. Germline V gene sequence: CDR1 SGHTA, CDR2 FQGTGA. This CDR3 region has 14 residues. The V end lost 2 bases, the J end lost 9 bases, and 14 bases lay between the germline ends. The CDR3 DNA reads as TGTGCCAGCAGCTTAGGGATATATCCGGGTGAGCAGTTCTTC. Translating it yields CASSLGIYPGEQFF. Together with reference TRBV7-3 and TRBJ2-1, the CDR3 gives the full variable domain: GAGVSQTPSNKVTEKGKYVELRCDPISGHTALYWYRQSLGQGPEFLIYFQGTGAADDSGLPNDRFFAVRPEGSVSTLKIQRTERGDSAVYLCASSLGIYPGEQFFGPGTRLTVL.

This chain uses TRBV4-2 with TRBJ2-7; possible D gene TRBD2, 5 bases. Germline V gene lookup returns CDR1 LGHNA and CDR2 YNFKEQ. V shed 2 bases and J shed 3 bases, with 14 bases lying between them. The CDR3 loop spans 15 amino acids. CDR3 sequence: CASSQSRLANYEQYF. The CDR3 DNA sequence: TGTGCCAGCAGCCAAAGTCGATTAGCGAACTACGAGCAGTACTTC.

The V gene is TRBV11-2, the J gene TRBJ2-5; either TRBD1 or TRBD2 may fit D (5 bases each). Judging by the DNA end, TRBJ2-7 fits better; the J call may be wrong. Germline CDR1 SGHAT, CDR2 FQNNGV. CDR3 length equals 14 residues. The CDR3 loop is CASSFSGTTYEQYF. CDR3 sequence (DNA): TGTGCCAGCAGCTTTTCTGGGACCACCTACGAGCAGTACTTC.

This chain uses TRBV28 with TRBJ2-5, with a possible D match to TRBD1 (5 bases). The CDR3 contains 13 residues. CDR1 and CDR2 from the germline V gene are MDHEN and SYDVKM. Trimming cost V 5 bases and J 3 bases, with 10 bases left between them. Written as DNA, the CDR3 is TGTGCCAGCAGTGTGACAGAAGAAGAGACCCAGTACTTC. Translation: CASSVTEEETQYF.

The CDR3 sequence is CSAGGGLAGGTTSTDTQYF. The CDR3, as DNA: TGCAGTGCTGGGGGTGGACTAGCGGGAGGCACGACTAGCACAGATACGCAGTATTTT. The chain is built from TRBV20-1 and TRBJ2-3, with 14 bases fitting TRBD2. The germline gives CDR1 DFQATT, CDR2 SNEGSKA (reference sequence). The ends lost 5 bases at V and 0 bases at J; junction bases unmatched: 13. The length of the CDR3 is 19 residues.

CDR3 sequence (DNA): TGCAGTGCTCCACCCTGGGGGGACAGCGACACAGATACGCAGTATTTT. It yields the protein CSAPPWGDSDTDTQYF. The rearrangement links TRBV20-1 to TRBJ2-3; perhaps TRBD1 as D (7 bases). Germline V gene data show CDR1 as DFQATT and CDR2 as SNEGSKA (reference sequence). The ends were cut back, 5 bases at V and 2 bases at J, with 20 bases in the middle. This CDR3 is 16 amino acids long.